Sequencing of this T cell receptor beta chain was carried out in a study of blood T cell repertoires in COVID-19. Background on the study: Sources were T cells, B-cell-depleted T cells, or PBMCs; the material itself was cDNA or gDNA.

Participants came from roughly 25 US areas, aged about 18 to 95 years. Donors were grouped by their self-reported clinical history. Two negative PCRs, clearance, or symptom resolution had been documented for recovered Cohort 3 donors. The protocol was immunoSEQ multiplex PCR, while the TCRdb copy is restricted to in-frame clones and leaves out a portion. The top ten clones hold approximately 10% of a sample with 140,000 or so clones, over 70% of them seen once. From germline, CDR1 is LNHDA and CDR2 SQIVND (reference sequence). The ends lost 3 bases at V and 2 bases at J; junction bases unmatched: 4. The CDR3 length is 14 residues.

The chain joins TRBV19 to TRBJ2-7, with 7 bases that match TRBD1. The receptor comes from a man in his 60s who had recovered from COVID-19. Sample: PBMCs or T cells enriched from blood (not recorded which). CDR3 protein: CASSMRTGTYEQYF. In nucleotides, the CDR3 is TGTGCCAGTAGTATGAGGACAGGCACCTACGAGCAGTACTTC.